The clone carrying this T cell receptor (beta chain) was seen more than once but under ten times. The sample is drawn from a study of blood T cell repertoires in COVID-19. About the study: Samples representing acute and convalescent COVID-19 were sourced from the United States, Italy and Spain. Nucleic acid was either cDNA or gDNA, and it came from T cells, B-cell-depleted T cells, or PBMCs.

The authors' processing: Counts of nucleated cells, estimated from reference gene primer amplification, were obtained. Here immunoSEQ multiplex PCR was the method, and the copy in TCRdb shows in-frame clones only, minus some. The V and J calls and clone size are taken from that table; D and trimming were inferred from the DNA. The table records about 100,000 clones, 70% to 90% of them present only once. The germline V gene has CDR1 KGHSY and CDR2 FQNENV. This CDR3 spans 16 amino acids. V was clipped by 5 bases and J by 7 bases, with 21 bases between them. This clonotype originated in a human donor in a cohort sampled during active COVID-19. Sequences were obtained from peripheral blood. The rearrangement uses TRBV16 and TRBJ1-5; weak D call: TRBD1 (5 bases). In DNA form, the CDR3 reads TGTGCCAGCAGCGTGATGCGGGGGGGAGACCTCCAGCCCCAGCATTTT. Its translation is CASSVMRGGDLQPQHF.